These 9 T cell receptor beta chains were all obtained from the same sample, sequenced in a study of tumor and adjacent non-tumor tissue in lung cancer. The template was RNA from unsorted bulk tissue. The library came from three nested PCR rounds adapted from ARM-PCR protocols. TCRdb reprocessed the multiplex PCR reads via MiXCR and lists one record per CDR3 protein. The sample has some 120,000 distinct CDR3 sequences; about 66% are singletons. The specimen was lung tumor tissue. The receptors come from a man aged 25 to 40 with non-small cell lung cancer.

Concerning this clonotype: A much larger clone lies a single base off, so this may be a read error. This chain connects TRBV12-3 or TRBV12-4 to TRBJ2-2; 8 positions agree with TRBD2. This CDR3 contains 16 residues. V was clipped by 5 bases and J by 7 bases; unmatched bases: 12. The CDR3 is CASSPDRTSRCGELFF. The CDR3 nucleotides are TGTGCCAGCAGTCCAGACAGGACTAGCCGATGCGGGGAGCTGTTTTTT.

This clonotype has at least ten counts. The rearrangement links TRBV6-2 or TRBV6-3 to TRBJ1-2; 7 bases line up with TRBD1. The CDR3 is made up of 15 amino acids. The ends lost 2 bases at V and 4 bases at J; junction bases unmatched: 7. Germline CDR1 and CDR2: MNHEY and SVGEGT. CDR3 loop: CASSYAGQTFYGYTF. DNA for the CDR3: TGTGCCAGCAGTTACGCGGGACAGACTTTCTATGGCTACACCTTC.

This sequence joins TRBV12-3 or TRBV12-4 and TRBJ2-6; possibly TRBD1 or TRBD2 for D (5 bases each). V was cut by 1 base and J by 3 bases, with 7 bases left in between. The CDR3 has 15 amino acids. In DNA form, the CDR3 reads TGTGCCAGCAGTTTAGGGGGGATTGGGGCCAACGTCCTGACTTTC. Its protein product is CASSLGGIGANVLTF.

In the case of this clonotype: A much bigger clone sits one base away, suggesting this may be a read error. This chain joins TRBV6-5 and TRBJ2-5; TRBD2 is a possible D gene (6 bases). CDR1 is MNHEY and CDR2 is SVGAGI in the germline V gene. The germline V and J ends were trimmed by 5 bases and 13 bases, with 20 bases remaining between them. The CDR3 has 13 amino acids. CDR3 protein: CASSLGLTGLMYF. The CDR3 DNA is TGTGCCAGCAGTCTTGGACTAACGGGACTTATGTACTTC.

The chain carries TRBV12-3 or TRBV12-4 and TRBJ2-7; perhaps TRBD1 as D (6 bases). V was cut by 6 bases and J by 4 bases, with 19 bases left in between. The CDR3 extends over 15 amino acids. This CDR3 is CASSPTHQQGYEQYF. The CDR3 DNA sequence: TGTGCCAGCAGCCCGACACACCAGCAGGGGTACGAGCAGTACTTC.

On this clonotype: Mismatch with germline at one junction end may stem from a read error. The V gene is TRBV6-5, the J gene TRBJ2-2, with D unclear. This CDR3 comprises 17 residues. Germline V gives CDR1 MNHEY, CDR2 SVGAGI. The CDR3 DNA reads as TGTGCCAGCAGTTACAGATGGCAAACGACGAACACCGTGGAGCTGTTTTTT. It is translated as CASSYRWQTTNTVELFF.

In its sample, this clonotype was seen a few times. This chain links TRBV24-1 with TRBJ2-3; no clear D. Germline lookup yields CDR1 KGHDR and CDR2 SFDVKD. Trimming took 3 bases from V and 4 from J, leaving 10 bases between them. The length of the CDR3 is 14 residues. The CDR3 DNA follows: TGTGCCACCAGTGATAAAGGGTGGGCAGATACGCAGTATTTT. Translating gives CATSDKGWADTQYF.

Comment on this clonotype: Just one base apart from a much larger clone, this may be a read error. This chain joins TRBV20-1 and TRBJ2-1; the D gene is possibly TRBD2 (5 bases). The CDR3 has 13 amino acids. With 7 bases removed from V and 7 bases from J, the gap between germline ends came to 17 bases. CDR1 and CDR2 from the germline V gene are DFQATT and SNEGSKA (reference sequence). The CDR3 spells CSVLDSLENEQFF. In DNA form, the CDR3 reads TGCAGTGTTCTGGACTCCCTAGAGAATGAGCAGTTCTTC.

Concerning this clonotype itself: Just one base apart from a much larger clone, this may be a read error. The chain carries TRBV29-1 and TRBJ2-5; unclear D gene. Between the trimmed V and J ends, which lost 4 bases and 6 bases, there was a span of 15 bases. The CDR3 is made up of 13 amino acids. Looked up from germline, CDR1 is SQVTM and CDR2 is ANQGSEA. CDR3 sequence (DNA): TGCAGCGTTGTTAGTACAGTGGCAAAGACCCAGTACTTC. It specifies CSVVSTVAKTQYF.